Listed below are T cell receptor beta chains from one sample, sequenced in a study of T cells in Graves' hyperthyroidism and ophthalmopathy. TCRdb re-called the multiplex PCR reads with MiXCR, one entry per CDR3 protein. The data show around 190,000 distinct CDR3 sequences, with about a sixth seen just once and roughly 32% held by the top ten. The specimen was blood. These receptors were collected from a woman between 45 and 60 years old with Graves' hyperthyroidism. Both conserved end residues are part of each CDR3. Each record gives: J gene, V gene, clone size, D gene, CDR3 protein, CDR3 DNA. The D gene is left open where the match is weak. Clone size is given for some rows only: seen once, a few or many times, or a class if the clone is expanded.

j_gene: TRBJ2-7; v_gene: TRBV29-1; abundance: many; d_gene: TRBD1; CDR3aa: CSASRQGAFGEQYF; CDR3nt: TGCAGCGCCTCCCGACAGGGGGCCTTCGGCGAGCAGTACTTC
j_gene: TRBJ2-5; v_gene: TRBV5-1; abundance: -; d_gene: TRBD1; CDR3aa: CASSLKTGGQQETQYF; CDR3nt: TGCGCCAGCAGCTTGAAAACAGGGGGCCAGCAAGAGACCCAGTACTTC
j_gene: TRBJ1-5; v_gene: TRBV28; abundance: many; d_gene: TRBD1; CDR3aa: CASRPQAGTGNQPQHF; CDR3nt: TGTGCCAGCAGGCCTCAAGCCGGGACAGGGAACCAGCCCCAGCATTTT
j_gene: TRBJ1-1; v_gene: TRBV19; abundance: many; d_gene: -; CDR3aa: CASSMLLTKTEAFF; CDR3nt: TGTGCCAGTAGTATGCTCCTTACTAAGACTGAAGCTTTCTTT
j_gene: TRBJ1-2; v_gene: TRBV28; abundance: -; d_gene: TRBD1; CDR3aa: CASRTSWTGKTDGYTF; CDR3nt: TGTGCCAGCCGGACTAGCTGGACAGGGAAAACTGATGGCTACACCTTC
j_gene: TRBJ2-2; v_gene: TRBV9; abundance: -; d_gene: -; CDR3aa: CASSEGGFTGELFF; CDR3nt: TGTGCCAGCAGCGAGGGGGGTTTCACCGGGGAGCTGTTTTTT
j_gene: TRBJ1-3; v_gene: TRBV15; abundance: many; d_gene: -; CDR3aa: CATSRESSGNTIYF; CDR3nt: TGTGCCACCAGCAGAGAGAGCTCTGGAAACACCATATATTTT
j_gene: TRBJ2-5; v_gene: TRBV4-1; abundance: -; d_gene: -; CDR3aa: CASSQDLLLYF; CDR3nt: TGCGCCAGCAGCCAAGATCTACTACTTTACTTC
j_gene: TRBJ2-3; v_gene: TRBV7-6; abundance: many; d_gene: TRBD2; CDR3aa: CASSTAGGGRTDTQYF; CDR3nt: TGTGCCAGCAGCACAGCAGGCGGGGGGAGGACAGATACGCAGTATTTT
j_gene: TRBJ2-5; v_gene: TRBV20-1; abundance: many; d_gene: -; CDR3aa: CSARALVGGPETQYF; CDR3nt: TGCAGTGCTAGAGCCCTTGTGGGGGGCCCAGAGACCCAGTACTTC